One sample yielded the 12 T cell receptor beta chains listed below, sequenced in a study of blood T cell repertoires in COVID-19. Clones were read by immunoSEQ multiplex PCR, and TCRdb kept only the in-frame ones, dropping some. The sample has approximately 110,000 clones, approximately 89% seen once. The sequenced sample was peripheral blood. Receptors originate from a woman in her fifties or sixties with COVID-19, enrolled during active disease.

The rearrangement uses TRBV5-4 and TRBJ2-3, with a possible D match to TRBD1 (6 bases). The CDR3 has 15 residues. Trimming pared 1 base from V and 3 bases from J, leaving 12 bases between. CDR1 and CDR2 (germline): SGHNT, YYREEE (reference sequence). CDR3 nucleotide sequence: TGTGCCAGCAGCTTGAGCCAGGGGACGACAGATACGCAGTATTTT. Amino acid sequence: CASSLSQGTTDTQYF.

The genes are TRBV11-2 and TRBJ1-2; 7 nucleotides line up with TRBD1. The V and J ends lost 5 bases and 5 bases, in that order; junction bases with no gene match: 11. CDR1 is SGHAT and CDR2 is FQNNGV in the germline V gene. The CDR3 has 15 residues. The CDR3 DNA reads TGTGCCAGCAGCCAAGACAGGGAGGACCTTTATGGCTACACCTTC. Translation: CASSQDREDLYGYTF.

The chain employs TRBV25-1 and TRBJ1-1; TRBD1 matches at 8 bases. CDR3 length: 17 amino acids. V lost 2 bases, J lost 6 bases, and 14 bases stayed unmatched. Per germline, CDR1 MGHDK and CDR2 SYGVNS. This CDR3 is CASSEPIFGQGAAEAFF. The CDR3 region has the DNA TGTGCCAGCAGTGAACCCATTTTCGGACAGGGTGCGGCTGAAGCTTTCTTT.

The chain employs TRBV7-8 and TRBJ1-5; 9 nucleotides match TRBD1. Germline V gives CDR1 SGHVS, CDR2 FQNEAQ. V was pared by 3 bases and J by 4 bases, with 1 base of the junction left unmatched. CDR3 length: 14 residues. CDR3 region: CASSFDRGNQPQHF. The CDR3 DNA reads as TGTGCCAGCAGCTTTGACAGGGGGAATCAGCCCCAGCATTTT.

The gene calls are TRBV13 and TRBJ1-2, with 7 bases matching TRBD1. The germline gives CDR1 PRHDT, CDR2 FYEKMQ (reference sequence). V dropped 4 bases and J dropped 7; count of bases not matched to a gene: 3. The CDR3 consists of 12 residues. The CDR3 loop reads CASSSTGTGYTF. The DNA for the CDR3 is TGTGCCAGCAGCTCGACAGGGACTGGCTACACCTTC.

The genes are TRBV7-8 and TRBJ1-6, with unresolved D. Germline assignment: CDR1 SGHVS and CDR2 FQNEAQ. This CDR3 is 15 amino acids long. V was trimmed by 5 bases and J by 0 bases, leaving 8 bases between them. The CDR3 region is CASSLGSSYNSPLHF. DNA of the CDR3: TGTGCCAGCAGCCTCGGGAGCTCCTATAATTCACCCCTCCACTTT.

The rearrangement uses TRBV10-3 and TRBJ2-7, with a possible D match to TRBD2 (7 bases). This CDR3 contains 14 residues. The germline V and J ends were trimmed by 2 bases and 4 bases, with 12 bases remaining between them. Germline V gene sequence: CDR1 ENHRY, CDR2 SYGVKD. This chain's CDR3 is CAISEDGGRYEQYF. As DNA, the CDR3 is TGTGCCATCAGTGAGGACGGGGGGCGTTACGAGCAGTACTTC.

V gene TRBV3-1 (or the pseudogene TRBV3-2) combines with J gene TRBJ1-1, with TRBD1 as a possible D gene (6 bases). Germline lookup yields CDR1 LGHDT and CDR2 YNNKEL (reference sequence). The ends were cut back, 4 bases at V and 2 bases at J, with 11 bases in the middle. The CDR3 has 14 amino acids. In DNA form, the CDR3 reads TGTGCCAGCAGCCCCGGGACACATAACACTGAAGCTTTCTTT. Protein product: CASSPGTHNTEAFF.

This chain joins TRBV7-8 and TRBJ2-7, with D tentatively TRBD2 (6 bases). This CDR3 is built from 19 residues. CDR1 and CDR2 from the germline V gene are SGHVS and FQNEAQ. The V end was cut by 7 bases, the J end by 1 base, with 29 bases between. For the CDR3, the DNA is TGTGCCAGCACCTCACTCCCGGGACCCGACTTCGGGGGATCCTACGAGCAGTACTTC. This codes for CASTSLPGPDFGGSYEQYF.

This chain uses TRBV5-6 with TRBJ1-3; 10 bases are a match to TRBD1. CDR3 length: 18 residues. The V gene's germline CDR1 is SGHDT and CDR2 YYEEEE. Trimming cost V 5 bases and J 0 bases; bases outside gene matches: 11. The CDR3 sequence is CASSPGTGALLSGNTIYF. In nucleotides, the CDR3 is TGTGCCAGCAGTCCCGGGACAGGGGCACTCCTCTCTGGAAACACCATATATTTT.

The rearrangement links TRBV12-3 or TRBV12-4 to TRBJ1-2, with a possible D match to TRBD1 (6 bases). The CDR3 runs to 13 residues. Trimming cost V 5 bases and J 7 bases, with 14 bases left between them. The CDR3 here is CASSLGGGIGYTF. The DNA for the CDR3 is TGTGCCAGCAGTCTTGGGGGGGGCATTGGCTACACCTTC.

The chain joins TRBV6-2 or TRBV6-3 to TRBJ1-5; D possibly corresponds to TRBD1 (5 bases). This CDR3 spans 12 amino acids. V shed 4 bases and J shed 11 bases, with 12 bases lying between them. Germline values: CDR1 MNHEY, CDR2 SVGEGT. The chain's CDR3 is CASSFTGQAQHF. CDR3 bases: TGTGCCAGCAGTTTCACCGGACAAGCCCAGCATTTT.